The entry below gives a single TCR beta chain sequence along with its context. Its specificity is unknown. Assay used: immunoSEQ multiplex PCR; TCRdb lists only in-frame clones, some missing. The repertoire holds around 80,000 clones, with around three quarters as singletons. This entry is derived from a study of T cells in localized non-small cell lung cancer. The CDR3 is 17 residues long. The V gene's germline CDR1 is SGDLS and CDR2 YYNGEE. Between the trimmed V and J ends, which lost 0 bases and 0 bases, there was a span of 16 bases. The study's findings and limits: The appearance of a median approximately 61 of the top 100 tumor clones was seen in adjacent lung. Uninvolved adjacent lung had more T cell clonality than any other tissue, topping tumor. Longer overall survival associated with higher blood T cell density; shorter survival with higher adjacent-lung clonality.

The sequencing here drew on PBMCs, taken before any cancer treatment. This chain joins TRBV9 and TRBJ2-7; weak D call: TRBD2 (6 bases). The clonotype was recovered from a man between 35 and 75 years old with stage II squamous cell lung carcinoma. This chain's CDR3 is CASSVDVLAPSSYEQYF. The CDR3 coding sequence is TGTGCCAGCAGCGTAGACGTACTAGCACCAAGCTCCTACGAGCAGTACTTC. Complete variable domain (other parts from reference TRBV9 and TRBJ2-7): DSGVTQTPKHLITATGQRVTLRCSPRSGDLSVYWYQQSLDQGLQFLIQYYNGEERAKGNILERFSAQQFPDLHSELNLSSLELGDSALYFCASSVDVLAPSSYEQYFGPGTRLTVT.